This T cell receptor (beta chain) comes out of a study of blood T cell repertoires in COVID-19. About the study: PBMCs, B-cell-depleted T cells, or T cells were the source of the cDNA or gDNA that made up the material.

TCRdb keeps only in-frame clones here, not all; method: immunoSEQ multiplex PCR. The sample lists approximately 200,000 clones, 80% to 90% seen once, with around 4% in the top ten. Germline V gene sequence: CDR1 SGHRS, CDR2 YFSETQ. The CDR3 is 17 residues long. V dropped 0 bases and J dropped 5; count of bases not matched to a gene: 11. This sequence was found in a woman in her twenties or thirties who had been exposed to COVID-19. Sequenced material: PBMCs or T cells enriched from blood (not recorded which). The chain couples TRBV5-1 to TRBJ2-3; 8 bases align to TRBD2. CDR3 in amino acids: CASSLVGLAGLGDTQYF. DNA for the CDR3: TGCGCCAGCAGCTTGGTCGGTTTAGCGGGGCTGGGAGATACGCAGTATTTT.